This TCR beta chain was identified in a study of blood T cell repertoires in COVID-19. Study background: Some COVID-19 samples were acute and others convalescent; all came from the United States, Italy and Spain. T cells, B-cell-depleted T cells, or PBMCs provided the cDNA or gDNA that served as material.

Under the authors' procedure: Amplification of reference gene primers was used by the study to estimate nucleated cell counts. This table comes from immunoSEQ multiplex PCR, and its TCRdb copy is limited to in-frame clones, with some not included. V and J calls and clone size are given by that table; D and trimming were obtained from the DNA. The sample lists just under 30,000 clones, 80% seen once, with 40% to 55% in the top ten. This CDR3 comprises 13 residues. The germline V and J ends were trimmed by 0 bases and 4 bases, with 5 bases remaining between them. The germline gives CDR1 MNHNS, CDR2 SASEGT. This clone was seen once.

This sequence was found in a woman in her sixties or seventies with acute or convalescent COVID-19. The sequencing sample was made of peripheral blood. V usage is TRBV6-1 and J usage is TRBJ2-3; the D is unclear. The CDR3: CASSEALADTQYF. The CDR3 nucleotides are TGTGCCAGCAGTGAAGCGCTAGCAGATACGCAGTATTTT.